The entry that follows covers one TCR beta chain sequence. The antigen is undetermined. The data derive from a study of CXCR3-negative and CXCR3-positive naive CD8 T cells. Study-level background: The dataset comprises 110 million to 150 million TRB reads in total, with about 1.5 +/- 0.3 million reads per library.

Study-wide results and caveats: Naive cells with CXCR3 showed TRB CDR3s that were more hydrophobic than those in CXCR3-negative naive cells. Most assays used freshly isolated PBMCs, as cryopreservation partially reduced CXCR3.

The TRB cDNA libraries were prepared by 5' RACE with UMI labels. From its re-call of the 5' RACE reads, TCRdb lists each CDR3 protein once, without DNA. This sample's table has tens of thousands of distinct CDR3 sequences. Each CD8+ T cell subset was flow-sorted in triplicate. Every sort contained some 300,000 cells. This CDR3 spans 16 amino acids. The germline V gene encodes CDR1 LNHDA and CDR2 SQIVND (reference sequence). V and J are TRBV19 and TRBJ2-7; TCRdb's assignment of TRBD1 cannot be checked, as there is no DNA. Sequences were obtained from naive CXCR3+ CD8+ T cells from blood. The subset is: CD45RO-CCR7+CD27+CD95- naive CD8+ T cells expressing CXCR3 (TNR3+). This clonotype originated in a human donor in good health. Some clones in this sample may be carry-over from other donors' samples. CDR3 protein: CASSIDGTGSSYEQYF.